One and the same sample provided the 2 T cell receptor beta chains below, sequenced in a study of CD8+ T cells in alopecia areata. As the sequencing template, cDNA was produced by extracting RNA and reverse transcribing it. Profiling relied on immunoSEQ multiplex PCR, and the TCRdb table lists in-frame clones only, not all of them. The data contain about 110,000 clones, 55% to 60% of them singletons. Sample: NKG2D-low CD8+ T cells sorted from blood. The receptors were sampled from a human donor with alopecia areata.

This rearrangement joins TRBV15 to TRBJ2-1; the D gene could be TRBD1 or TRBD2 (5 bases each). V lost 0 bases and J lost 5, with 17 bases in between. This CDR3 contains 17 residues. Germline values: CDR1 LNHNV, CDR2 YYDKDF (reference sequence). The CDR3 DNA sequence: TGTGCCACCAGCAGAGATAGAGTCGGTCTGGGGGACAATGAGCAGTTCTTC. Its translation: CATSRDRVGLGDNEQFF.

This chain connects TRBV7-3 to TRBJ2-1; D remains ambiguous. CDR3 length: 15 amino acids. Germline-derived CDR1 and CDR2 are SGHTA and FQGTGA. Trimming left V 2 bases short and J 4 bases short, with 12 bases between. CDR3 in DNA: TGTGCCAGCAGCTTATCCTCAGCAGGTTACAATGAGCAGTTCTTC. Translation: CASSLSSAGYNEQFF.